Listed below are T cell receptor beta chains from one sample, sequenced in a study of blood T cell repertoires in COVID-19. This table comes from immunoSEQ multiplex PCR, and its TCRdb copy is limited to in-frame clones, with some not included. The sample holds roughly 100,000 clones, over 70% seen once. The sample comprised peripheral blood. The receptors shown here come from an elderly woman with acute or convalescent COVID-19. CDR3s include the opening cysteine and the closing phenylalanine or tryptophan. D genes are given only for firm matches. For some rows the clone size is stated as once, few or many, or as a class when expanded; others skip it.

TRBJ1-5,TRBV12-2,NA,NA,TGTGCAAGTCGCTTAACCGGGTCTCAGCCCCAGCATTTT,CASRLTGSQPQHF
TRBJ2-5,TRBV7-3,TRBD1,NA,TGTGCCAGCAGCTCCCTCGGGCACAGGGGGGAGACCCAGTACTTC,CASSSLGHRGETQYF
TRBJ2-1,TRBV29-1,NA,NA,TGCAGCGTTGGCGGGCAGGTCAATGAGCAGTTCTTC,CSVGGQVNEQFF
TRBJ1-4,TRBV5-1,TRBD1,NA,TGCGCCAGCAGCCGCGGACAGGGAGGGGGTGAAAAACTGTTTTTT,CASSRGQGGGEKLFF
TRBJ1-3,TRBV6-1,TRBD1,NA,TGTGCCAGCAGTGACCGGACAGGGGTGCTAAACACCATATATTTT,CASSDRTGVLNTIYF
TRBJ2-2,TRBV27,TRBD2,few,TGTGCCAGCAGTGCTATTTCTAGCGGGGGCGGGGAGCTGTTTTTT,CASSAISSGGGELFF
TRBJ2-7,TRBV2,TRBD1,NA,TGTGCCAGTGGGCAGGGGGCAATGATCTTCGAGCAGTACTTC,CASGQGAMIFEQYF
TRBJ1-2,TRBV12-5,TRBD1,NA,TGTGCTAGTGGTCTACCGTCCGGGACAGGGTCATATGGCTACACCTTC,CASGLPSGTGSYGYTF
TRBJ2-7,TRBV11-2,TRBD1,few,TGTGCCAGCAGCTTAGGGACTCGACAGGGGCCCTACGAGCAGTACTTC,CASSLGTRQGPYEQYF
TRBJ1-2,TRBV9,TRBD1,NA,TGTGCCAGCAGCCCTTCACCCAGGGACAGGGCGAACGGCTACACCTTC,CASSPSPRDRANGYTF
TRBJ1-4,TRBV7-2,NA,NA,TGTGCCAGCAGCTTTTCCGGGATGCTGAATGAAAAACTGTTTTTT,CASSFSGMLNEKLFF
TRBJ1-1,TRBV7-9,NA,few,TGTGCCAGCAGCTTAGCGAGGATCAGGGTTGGCATTGAAGCTTTCTTT,CASSLARIRVGIEAFF
TRBJ1-5,TRBV10-3,NA,NA,TGTGCCACCGCCAATCTGGGGCAGGATGGTCAGCCCCAGCATTTT,CATANLGQDGQPQHF
TRBJ1-1,TRBV5-4,NA,few,TGTGCCAGCAGCTTATCCGCCAGCCGGGGGAACACTGAAGCTTTCTTT,CASSLSASRGNTEAFF
TRBJ1-1,TRBV16,NA,NA,TGTGCCAGCAGCCTACAATGGAACACTGAAGCTTTCTTT,CASSLQWNTEAFF
TRBJ1-2,TRBV23-1,NA,NA,TGCGCCAGCAGTCCATACCAATCAGGGGTCTATGGCTACACCTTC,CASSPYQSGVYGYTF
TRBJ1-2,TRBV5-6,NA,NA,TGTGCCAGCAGCTTGGTATTGAGCGGGGGCCTAGGGACGTACACCTTC,CASSLVLSGGLGTYTF
TRBJ1-3,TRBV5-1,NA,NA,TGCGCCAGCAGCCCTCGGACAGACGGAAACACCATATATTTT,CASSPRTDGNTIYF
TRBJ2-3,TRBV11-2,TRBD2,NA,TGTGCCAGCAGCTTCGACGCGGGGGGCTTTGCAGATACGCAGTATTTT,CASSFDAGGFADTQYF
TRBJ2-2,TRBV5-1,TRBD1,NA,TGCGCCAGCGCCGGACAGGGGCGGCGGGGGGAGCTGTTTTTT,CASAGQGRRGELFF
TRBJ1-4,TRBV6-5,TRBD1,NA,TGTGCCAGCAGTTACTCGGGACAGAATAATGAAAAACTGTTTTTT,CASSYSGQNNEKLFF
TRBJ1-2,TRBV6-6,TRBD1,few,TGTGCCAGCGATGGACAGGGGACCGTCTATGGCTACACCTTC,CASDGQGTVYGYTF
TRBJ2-7,TRBV7-8,NA,NA,TGTGCCAGCAGCTTTTCAGGGATCGGCGAGCAGTACTTC,CASSFSGIGEQYF
TRBJ2-5,TRBV19,NA,once,TGTGCCAGTAGTATAGGGACAGGGAGGGTGGTAGAGACCCAGTACTTC,CASSIGTGRVVETQYF
TRBJ2-3,TRBV6-5,NA,NA,TGTGCCAGCAGTCCTGCGCCAGATACGCAGTATTTT,CASSPAPDTQYF
TRBJ1-6,TRBV28,TRBD1,NA,TGTGCCAGCGTCCGGGACAGAAGGTCACCCCTCCACTTT,CASVRDRRSPLHF
TRBJ2-5,TRBV7-7,TRBD1,NA,TGTGCTAGCAGCCAAGGGCAGGGGGCGGGAGAGACCCAGTACTTC,CASSQGQGAGETQYF
TRBJ2-5,TRBV6-1,NA,NA,TGTGCCAGCATGGGCGCTGAGACCCAGTACTTC,CASMGAETQYF
TRBJ2-7,TRBV19,TRBD1,NA,TGTGCCAGTAGTATGACGGGACAGACCTCCTACGAGCAGTACTTC,CASSMTGQTSYEQYF
TRBJ1-2,TRBV11-3,NA,once,TGTGCCAGCAGCGAGGGAGTTAGCGGCTACACCTTC,CASSEGVSGYTF
TRBJ2-5,TRBV30,NA,NA,TGTGCCTGGAGTATAATTATTGGATTAGCGTCAGAGACCCAGTACTTC,CAWSIIIGLASETQYF
TRBJ1-3,TRBV7-9,NA,once,TGTGCCAGCAGCCAAACACCTTCTGGAAACACCATATATTTT,CASSQTPSGNTIYF
TRBJ2-3,TRBV4-2,TRBD2,once,TGTGCCAACAGCCAAGAAACTAGGCGGGGGGGCCCAGATACGCAGTATTTT,CANSQETRRGGPDTQYF
TRBJ1-2,TRBV9,NA,NA,TGTGCCAGCAGCGGACCCTCGTTCGGGGGCTACACCTTC,CASSGPSFGGYTF
TRBJ1-1,TRBV6-5,NA,NA,TGTGCCAGCAGTTACCGAGGGAACACTGAAGCTTTCTTT,CASSYRGNTEAFF
TRBJ1-1,TRBV20-1,TRBD1,NA,TGCAGTGCTAGTCGGGACAGTGTTATGAACACTGAAGCTTTCTTT,CSASRDSVMNTEAFF
TRBJ1-4,TRBV19,NA,NA,TGTGCCAGTAGTATAGATCGGCAGGGGAGTGAAAAACTGTTTTTT,CASSIDRQGSEKLFF
TRBJ2-1,TRBV29-1,TRBD2,NA,TGCAGCGTCCCGACTAGCGGGAACAATGAGCAGTTCTTC,CSVPTSGNNEQFF
TRBJ1-4,TRBV4-1,TRBD1,NA,TGCGCCAGCAGCAAGACAGGGGTTAATGAAAAACTGTTTTTT,CASSKTGVNEKLFF
TRBJ2-7,TRBV2,NA,NA,TGTGCCAGCAGCAGGTCGTTAAGCTCCTACGAGCAGTACTTC,CASSRSLSSYEQYF
TRBJ2-1,TRBV11-2,NA,NA,TGTGCCAGCAGCTTAGACAGCGGAGGGACCCGGGGCAATGAGCAGTTCTTC,CASSLDSGGTRGNEQFF
TRBJ1-1,TRBV9,TRBD1,NA,TGTGCCAGCAGCTTCCGGGACAGGGACACTGAAGCTTTCTTT,CASSFRDRDTEAFF
TRBJ2-3,TRBV10-3,TRBD2,NA,TGTGCCATCACTGCTGGACTAGCCAGCACAGATACGCAGTATTTT,CAITAGLASTDTQYF
TRBJ2-7,TRBV7-2,TRBD2,NA,TGTGCCAGCAGCCCCCGAGCGGGAGGGCCGGACGAGCAGTACTTC,CASSPRAGGPDEQYF